Following are 2 T cell receptor beta chains from one sample sequenced in a study of Tregs in tolerant kidney transplant recipients. Method: immunoSEQ multiplex PCR; TCRdb's copy keeps in-frame clones and lacks some. Seen in this sample are 30,000 or so clones; the ten most common clones hold roughly an eighth. The input for sequencing was CD8+ T cells from blood, taken before the transplant. The receptor source for this set is a human donor who received a combined kidney and bone marrow transplant.

As regards this clone: Read coverage stops 3 residues before the CDR3 terminus; the germline J gene supplies the remainder. The chain is built from TRBV19 and TRBJ1-1; no reliable D call. The V and J ends lost 6 bases and 4 bases respectively, with 15 bases between them. CDR3 length: 14 residues. Looked up from germline, CDR1 is LNHDA and CDR2 is SQIVND (reference sequence). CDR3 amino acids: CASRPQEIGTEAFF. The sequenced CDR3 bases are TGTGCCAGTAGACCTCAGGAGATTGGCACTGAA.

A remark on this clone: The read finishes 3 residues shy of the CDR3 end, and the germline J gene is used to complete it. The rearrangement joins TRBV11-2 to TRBJ2-7; a possible D gene is TRBD1 (6 bases). Per the germline V gene, CDR1 is SGHAT and CDR2 is FQNNGV. V lost 2 bases to trimming and J lost 2 bases, with 7 bases between them. This CDR3 comprises 13 residues. Partial CDR3 DNA: TGTGCCAGCAGCTTACCAGGGGCCTACGAG. This gives the protein CASSLPGAYE. The complete CDR3 reads CASSLPGAYEQYF.